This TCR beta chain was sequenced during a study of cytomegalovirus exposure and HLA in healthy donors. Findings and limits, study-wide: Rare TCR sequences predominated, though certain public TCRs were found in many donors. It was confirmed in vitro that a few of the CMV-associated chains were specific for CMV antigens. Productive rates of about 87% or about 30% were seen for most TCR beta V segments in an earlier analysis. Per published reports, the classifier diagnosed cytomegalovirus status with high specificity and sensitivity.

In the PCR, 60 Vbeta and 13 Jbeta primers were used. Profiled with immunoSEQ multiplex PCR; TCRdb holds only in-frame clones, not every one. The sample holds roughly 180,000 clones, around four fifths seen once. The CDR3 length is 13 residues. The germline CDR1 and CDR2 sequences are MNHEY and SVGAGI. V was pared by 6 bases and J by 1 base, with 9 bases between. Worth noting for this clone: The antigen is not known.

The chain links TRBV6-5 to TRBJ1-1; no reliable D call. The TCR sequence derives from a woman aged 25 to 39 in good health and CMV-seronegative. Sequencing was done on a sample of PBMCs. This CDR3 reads CASSLKQNTEAFF. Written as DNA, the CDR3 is TGTGCCAGCAGCCTAAAGCAGAACACTGAAGCTTTCTTT.